These 13 T cell receptor beta chains were sequenced from one sample in a study of T-cell memory formation after mild COVID-19. Using its own MiXCR run on the 5' RACE reads, TCRdb lists one record per CDR3 protein. The profile shows around 160,000 distinct CDR3 sequences, about 9.9% of them singletons. The sequenced sample was PBMCs or a T cell subset sorted from them (not recorded which). The source is a man younger than 35 who had mild COVID-19 (a few samples of this study predate the infection). Cell type and time point are not known.

The chain has TRBV6-1 and TRBJ2-3, with a weak D call TRBD1 (5 bases). Germline V gene data show CDR1 as MNHNS and CDR2 as SASEGT. V lost 2 bases, J lost 0 bases, and 12 bases lay in between. CDR3 length equals 16 residues. DNA of the CDR3: TGTGCCAGCAGTGAATACGTAGACAGAAGCACAGATACGCAGTATTTT. Its translation: CASSEYVDRSTDTQYF.

The gene calls are TRBV6-6 and TRBJ1-5; D uncertain. The germline gives CDR1 MNHNY, CDR2 SVGAGI (reference sequence). Trimming left V 0 bases short and J 4 bases short, with 10 bases between. The CDR3 spans 15 residues. This CDR3 reads CASSYSGQTNQPQHF. Written as DNA, the CDR3 is TGTGCCAGCAGTTACTCAGGCCAGACTAATCAGCCCCAGCATTTT.

In this sample, this clonotype turned up a few times. The genes are TRBV7-2 and TRBJ1-2; 7 bases agree with TRBD1. The germline CDR1 and CDR2 sequences are SGHTA and FQGNSA. The CDR3 contains 14 residues. V lost 4 bases and J lost 4; bases outside the gene matches: 6. The CDR3 DNA reads as TGTGCCAGCAGCTCCGGGACAGCCTTCTATGGCTACACCTTC. This translates into CASSSGTAFYGYTF.

This chain connects TRBV9 to TRBJ2-1, with 7 bases aligning to TRBD2. This CDR3 contains 14 residues. The J segment lost 9 bases and the V segment lost 0 bases, leaving 6 bases of the junction unmatched. From germline, CDR1 is SGDLS and CDR2 YYNGEE. For the CDR3, the DNA is TGTGCCAGCAGCGTAGAGGTGGGAGGGGCTGAGCAGTTCTTC. Amino acids: CASSVEVGGAEQFF.

This clonotype was counted at least ten times. The chain uses TRBV6-5 and TRBJ2-7; D might be TRBD1 (6 bases). The length of the CDR3 is 14 residues. The V gene's germline CDR1 is MNHEY and CDR2 SVGAGI. The germline V and J ends were trimmed by 4 bases and 2 bases, with 12 bases remaining between them. Here the CDR3 DNA reads TGTGCCAGCAGTTGGGCAGGGGACCCCTACGAGCAGTACTTC. It encodes CASSWAGDPYEQYF.

This clonotype was seen only a few times. The chain employs TRBV29-1 and TRBJ1-4; a possible D gene is TRBD1 (5 bases). The CDR3 is made up of 14 amino acids. Germline CDR1 reads SQVTM; CDR2 reads ANQGSEA. The V end was cut by 4 bases, the J end by 7 bases, with 16 bases between. The CDR3 region is CSVGSAGMGEKLFF. CDR3 in DNA: TGCAGCGTTGGATCTGCAGGGATGGGTGAAAAACTGTTTTTT.

The chain uses TRBV5-1 and TRBJ2-7; D gene unclear. Germline V CDR1 and CDR2: SGHRS, YFSETQ. This CDR3 region has 13 residues. V gave up 3 bases and J gave up 0 bases, with 7 bases separating them. CDR3 in amino acids: CASSSPLSYEQYF. CDR3 nucleotide sequence: TGCGCCAGCAGCTCCCCCCTCTCCTACGAGCAGTACTTC.

This chain joins TRBV6-2 or TRBV6-3 and TRBJ1-5, with D perhaps matching TRBD1 (5 bases). CDR1 is MNHEY and CDR2 is SVGEGT in the germline V gene. The CDR3 contains 14 residues. The V and J ends lost 2 bases and 3 bases respectively, with 8 bases between them. The DNA for the CDR3 is TGTGCCAGCAGTTACAGGGGCCTCAATCAGCCCCAGCATTTT. It codes for CASSYRGLNQPQHF.

A few counts support this clonotype. The chain uses TRBV4-1 and TRBJ1-2; D is unresolved. V was trimmed by 1 base and J by 8 bases, leaving 17 bases between them. The CDR3 runs to 15 residues. Germline loops: CDR1 MGHRA, CDR2 YSYEKL. The CDR3 region is CASSQADLVAGGYTF. CDR3 in DNA: TGCGCCAGCAGCCAAGCCGATCTCGTTGCGGGGGGCTACACCTTC.

This clonotype has more than one count but fewer than ten. The chain uses TRBV7-9 and TRBJ2-5, with 9 bases fitting TRBD2. The length of the CDR3 is 16 residues. Per germline, CDR1 SEHNR and CDR2 FQNEAQ (reference sequence). Trimming took 2 bases from V and 5 from J; bases not matched to a gene: 9. This chain's CDR3 is CASSLMPSGELETQYF. In DNA, the CDR3 is TGTGCCAGCAGCTTAATGCCTAGCGGGGAGCTGGAGACCCAGTACTTC.

The rearrangement uses TRBV7-9 and TRBJ2-7; D tentatively fits TRBD1 or TRBD2 (5 bases each). Germline V gene sequence: CDR1 SEHNR, CDR2 FQNEAQ (reference sequence). Trimming shortened V by 4 bases and J by 2 bases, and 12 bases separated the two germline ends. This CDR3 contains 14 residues. The DNA for the CDR3 is TGTGCCAGCAGCTACCGGGACGGTACCTACGAGCAGTACTTC. Protein product: CASSYRDGTYEQYF.

This clonotype has more than one count but fewer than ten. CDR3 sequence reads: CSARDTGLGGYTF. The CDR3 DNA sequence: TGCAGTGCTAGAGACACAGGGTTAGGAGGCTACACCTTC. This chain connects TRBV20-1 to TRBJ1-2; D possibly corresponds to TRBD1 (6 bases). This CDR3 contains 13 residues. Germline V gene data show CDR1 as DFQATT and CDR2 as SNEGSKA (reference sequence). V lost 0 bases, J lost 8 bases, and 13 bases lay in between.

Only a few counts were recorded for this clonotype. V and J are TRBV9 and TRBJ2-6, with 8 bases identical to TRBD1. Germline trimming cut 3 bases from V and 0 bases from J; bases unmatched to any gene: 2. The CDR3 runs to 16 residues. Per the germline V gene, CDR1 is SGDLS and CDR2 is YYNGEE. DNA of the CDR3: TGTGCCAGCAGCGGGGACAGGAGCTCTGGGGCCAACGTCCTGACTTTC. The encoded protein is CASSGDRSSGANVLTF.